These T cell receptor beta chains were read from a single sample in a study of blood T cell repertoires in COVID-19. Here immunoSEQ multiplex PCR was the method, and the copy in TCRdb shows in-frame clones only, minus some. This sample yields around 300,000 clones, of which 75% to 90% are seen a single time; about 1.9% belongs to the top ten. The sample consisted of peripheral blood. These receptors were collected from a woman aged 25 to 39 who had recovered from COVID-19. Both conserved end residues are part of each CDR3. D genes are given only for firm matches. The size of a clone is reported for some rows only, either as once, few or many, or as a class for expanded clones.

>TRBD1|TRBJ2-3|TRBV5-1|-
TGCGCCAGCAGACTCGACAGGGGGACAGATACGCAGTATTTT
CASRLDRGTDTQYF
>-|TRBJ2-1|TRBV29-1|few
TGCAGCGGGGGGTTATACAATGAGCAGTTCTTC
CSGGLYNEQFF
>TRBD1|TRBJ1-2|TRBV2|-
TGTGCCAGCAGCGCGGGACAGGGGGCCAACTATGGCTACACCTTC
CASSAGQGANYGYTF
>-|TRBJ1-6|TRBV9|once
TGTGCCAGCAGCCCAGAAGGGGTCTCGAATTCACCCCTCCACTTT
CASSPEGVSNSPLHF
>TRBD1|TRBJ1-6|TRBV10-2|-
TGCGCCAGCAGTGACAAACAGGGGGCGGGATCACCCCTCCACTTT
CASSDKQGAGSPLHF
>TRBD2|TRBJ2-7|TRBV6-2/TRBV6-3|-
TGTGCCAGCAGCATGACTAGCGGGAGATACGAGCAGTACTTC
CASSMTSGRYEQYF
>TRBD1|TRBJ2-3|TRBV24-1|-
TGTGCCACCAGTGGCATGGGACAGGCTACTAGCACAGATACGCAGTATTTT
CATSGMGQATSTDTQYF
>TRBD1|TRBJ1-6|TRBV28|-
TGTGCCAGCAGTGCTACAGGGGGGAGTAATTCACCCCTCCACTTT
CASSATGGSNSPLHF
>TRBD2|TRBJ2-1|TRBV7-9|-
TGTGCCAGCAGCCTCGGCAGCGGGAGCTCCTACAATGAGCAGTTCTTC
CASSLGSGSSYNEQFF
>-|TRBJ1-5|TRBV19|-
TGTGCCAGTAGTCCGGGAAATCAGCCCCAGCATTTT
CASSPGNQPQHF
>TRBD1|TRBJ1-2|TRBV6-5|once
TGTGCCAGCAGGCCTTGGACAGGGAAATACACCTTC
CASRPWTGKYTF
>TRBD2|TRBJ2-2|TRBV27|once
TGTGCCAGCAGACTAGCGGGAGGGCCGATCACCGGGGAGCTGTTTTTT
CASRLAGGPITGELFF
>-|TRBJ1-1|TRBV7-8|-
TGTGCCAGCAGCTTAGCTGGGGCAGGTGAAGCTTTCTTT
CASSLAGAGEAFF
>TRBD1|TRBJ2-5|TRBV5-6|few
TGTGCCAGCAGCACTCGGACAGGGGTCCAAGAGACCCAGTACTTC
CASSTRTGVQETQYF
>TRBD1|TRBJ2-7|TRBV3-1/TRBV3-2|-
TGTGCCAGCAGCCTTTCTGGGACAGAGCGCTACGAGCAGTACTTC
CASSLSGTERYEQYF
>-|TRBJ1-6|TRBV5-6|-
TGTGCCAGCAGCTTTCTCGGAGGGGACTATAATTCACCCCTCCACTTT
CASSFLGGDYNSPLHF
>-|TRBJ2-3|TRBV9|few
TGTGCCAGCAGCGTACAAACCCTAGTCCCAGCAGATACGCAGTATTTT
CASSVQTLVPADTQYF
>TRBD2|TRBJ2-3|TRBV5-1|-
TGCGCCAGCAGCTTGGGTGCAGCGGGGGGATCAGATACGCAGTATTTT
CASSLGAAGGSDTQYF
>-|TRBJ2-7|TRBV19|-
TGTGCCAGTAGTATAGGTGGACAGACCTACGAGCAGTACTTC
CASSIGGQTYEQYF
>TRBD2|TRBJ2-1|TRBV6-4|-
TGTGCCAGCAGTGAGCTAGCGGGAGAAGGCAATGAGCAGTTCTTC
CASSELAGEGNEQFF
>-|TRBJ1-2|TRBV2|-
TGTGCCAGCAGTGGCAGGGCTTATGGCTACACCTTC
CASSGRAYGYTF
>-|TRBJ2-1|TRBV11-2|-
TGTGCCAGCAGCCCAATAGCGGAGATCTACAATGAGCAGTTCTTC
CASSPIAEIYNEQFF
>TRBD1|TRBJ2-3|TRBV5-1|-
TGCGCCAGCGGGCTCGGACAGGGAACAGATACGCAGTATTTT
CASGLGQGTDTQYF
>-|TRBJ2-3|TRBV3-1/TRBV3-2|-
TGTGCCAGCAGCCAAGATATCGGGCTCCGGACTAGCACAGATACGCAGTATTTT
CASSQDIGLRTSTDTQYF
>-|TRBJ1-4|TRBV27|once
TGTGCCAGCAGTTTACAGGGCATAAATGAAAAACTGTTTTTT
CASSLQGINEKLFF
>-|TRBJ2-3|TRBV7-9|-
TGTGCCAGCGGCCCCGAAGCAGATACGCAGTATTTT
CASGPEADTQYF
>TRBD1|TRBJ2-7|TRBV27|-
TGTGCCAGCACCGAAAGACAGGGGTCCTACGAGCAGTACTTC
CASTERQGSYEQYF
>TRBD1|TRBJ2-1|TRBV7-2|-
TGTGCCAGCAGCACCGGGACAGCTTACAATGAGCAGTTCTTC
CASSTGTAYNEQFF
>TRBD2|TRBJ2-2|TRBV20-1|few
TGCAGTGCTAGTGACCATAGCGGGAGACAGGGGAACACCGGGGAGCTGTTTTTT
CSASDHSGRQGNTGELFF
>TRBD1|TRBJ1-1|TRBV7-2|few
TGTGCCAGCAGCTTAGGGACAGGGTTCATGAACACTGAAGCTTTCTTT
CASSLGTGFMNTEAFF
>-|TRBJ2-1|TRBV27|once
TGTGCCAGCAGGCCAATCACAGGTTCCTACAATGAGCAGTTCTTC
CASRPITGSYNEQFF
>-|TRBJ1-2|TRBV5-8|once
TGTGCCAGCAGCTTCCCCCAAAACTATGGCTACACCTTC
CASSFPQNYGYTF
>TRBD2|TRBJ2-7|TRBV14|-
TGTGCCAGCAGCCCAGTAATAAGCGGGAGGGCCAACGAGCAGTACTTC
CASSPVISGRANEQYF
>-|TRBJ1-1|TRBV19|once
TGTGCCAGTAGTCCTGCCGCGATAATTGAAGCTTTCTTT
CASSPAAIIEAFF
>-|TRBJ1-2|TRBV5-1|-
TGCGCCACCAAAAACGGCGGGGCAAGCGGCTACACCTTC
CATKNGGASGYTF
>TRBD2|TRBJ2-2|TRBV27|-
TGTGCCAGCAGCCTTTTTAGGGGAGGGAACGGGGAGCTGTTTTTT
CASSLFRGGNGELFF
>-|TRBJ2-7|TRBV2|-
TGTGCCAGCAGGGTTACAGGGAAGGGACGCTACGAGCAGTACTTC
CASRVTGKGRYEQYF
>-|TRBJ2-7|TRBV7-2|-
TGTGCCAGCAGCTCCCTCGGGGGAGAAAGCGAGCAGTACTTC
CASSSLGGESEQYF
>-|TRBJ1-5|TRBV7-9|few
TGTGCCAGCAGCTTAGCCAGACTACACTCGCCCCAGCATTTT
CASSLARLHSPQHF
>-|TRBJ2-3|TRBV6-5|-
TGTGCCAGCAGTTATTATCAGGGGTCCACAGATACGCAGTATTTT
CASSYYQGSTDTQYF
>TRBD1|TRBJ2-2|TRBV30|-
TGTGCCTGGAGTGTAAAGACAGGGGGCACCGGGGAGCTGTTTTTT
CAWSVKTGGTGELFF
>TRBD2|TRBJ2-7|TRBV10-3|-
TGTGCCATCAGTACTAGCGGGATGAGTGGGGCCTACGAGCAGTACTTC
CAISTSGMSGAYEQYF
>-|TRBJ2-7|TRBV29-1|-
TGCAGCGTCGCTGGTGAACCCTACGAGCAATACTTC
CSVAGEPYEQYF
>TRBD2|TRBJ2-1|TRBV9|-
TGTGCCAGCAGCCCCGCCCCCTCCAGCGGGAGAAAATACAATGAGCAGTTCTTC
CASSPAPSSGRKYNEQFF
>TRBD1|TRBJ1-1|TRBV28|-
TGTGCCTCACAGGGGTGGAACACTGAAGCTTTCTTT
CASQGWNTEAFF
>-|TRBJ1-5|TRBV11-2|-
TGTGCCAGCAGCTTAGGGCACCATCAGCCCCAGCATTTT
CASSLGHHQPQHF
>TRBD2|TRBJ2-1|TRBV7-2|-
TGTGCCAGCAGCTTAGATTATGGACTAGCGGTCAATGAGCAGTTCTTC
CASSLDYGLAVNEQFF
>-|TRBJ2-7|TRBV6-5|-
TGTGCCAGCAGTCCCTCAAGGCCAGGCTCCTACGAGCAGTACTTC
CASSPSRPGSYEQYF
>-|TRBJ2-2|TRBV27|-
TGTGCCAGCAGTTTTTCTCCGAGCCAGAACACCGGGGAGCTGTTTTTT
CASSFSPSQNTGELFF
>-|TRBJ1-1|TRBV14|-
TGTGCCAGCAGCCAAGAGAGGCATCAGGCTTTCTTT
CASSQERHQAFF
>TRBD1|TRBJ2-7|TRBV13|-
TGTGCCAGCAGCTTTGGAGCGGGGACAGGGAAGTACGAGCAGTACTTC
CASSFGAGTGKYEQYF